This TCR beta chain is from a study of Ad26.COV2.S vaccination and SARS-CoV-2 variants. Study context: The authors gave Ad26.COV2.S intramuscularly, either once or twice 56 days apart. General study results and limits: Vaccine and placebo recipients had comparable breadth of non-spike TCRs.

To note about this clone: Antigen unknown.

Produced via immunoSEQ multiplex PCR; TCRdb's table is partial and in-frame only. The sample carries more than 350,000 clones, around 90% recorded once. Treatment described: roughly 18 received Ad26.COV2.S at low or high dose, single or two shots; a few received placebo; per-sample allocation not given. Day 63 after the first injection of vaccine or placebo was the sampling time. The specimen comprised peripheral blood, sampled in a trial of Ad26.COV2.S vaccine versus placebo. The clonotype was recovered from a person between 18 and 59 years old who received the Ad26.COV2.S COVID-19 vaccine or a placebo.

The CDR3 DNA is TGTGCCAGCAGCTTAGGGGGGCAGGGGACAGATACGCAGTATTTT. The encoded protein is CASSLGGQGTDTQYF. The rearrangement links TRBV11-3 to TRBJ2-3; tentatively, D is TRBD1 (6 bases). Per germline, CDR1 SGHNT and CDR2 YENEEA. CDR3 size: 15 residues. V lost 1 base and J lost 3, with 11 bases in between.